This TCR beta chain derives from a study of shared clonotypes between healthy human individuals. Looking at the study overall: The plates for each donor numbered three CD4 naive, three CD4 memory, two CD8 naive and one CD8 memory.

CDR3 length: 14 amino acids. Losses at the gene ends were 2 bases for V and 4 bases for J; bases not matched to a gene: 4. Germline CDR1 reads MNHEY; CDR2 reads SMNVEV (reference sequence). Some clones are missing from TCRdb's copy, which holds only in-frame ones; the method was immunoSEQ multiplex PCR. This sample has about 2.1 million clones, with about 93% found just once. Only CD45RO-negative cells positively selected for CCR7 counted as naive CD8 cells, so terminally differentiated effector memory CD45RA+ cells were excluded. The TCR was taken from a man aged 18 to 29 in good health. Some clones in this sample may be carry-over from other donors' samples. The chain carries TRBV27 and TRBJ2-7, with 8 bases lining up with TRBD1. Input material: naive CD8+ T cells from PBMCs. DNA for the CDR3: TGTGCCAGCAGTTTAGAGGGACAGGAGTACGAGCAGTACTTC. Its protein product is CASSLEGQEYEQYF.